Listed here are 6 T cell receptor beta chains from one sample, sequenced in a study of identical twins. A single record per CDR3 protein comes from TCRdb applying MiXCR to the 5' RACE reads. The data contain more than 250,000 distinct CDR3 sequences, about 8.9% of them singletons. Separately, the same data were catalogued under a study of yellow fever vaccine responses in identical twins.

Sample: memory (CD45RO+) T cells sorted from blood. These receptor sequences come from a woman in her late teens or twenties in good health.

The chain recombines TRBV28 with TRBJ2-7; 9 bases are a match to TRBD1. Per the germline V gene, CDR1 is MDHEN and CDR2 is SYDVKM. Trimming removed 7 bases from V and 6 bases from J; junction bases left unmatched: 10. The CDR3 loop spans 14 amino acids. CDR3 region: CASTLGTGYSEQYF. The CDR3 nucleotides are TGTGCCAGCACCCTCGGGACAGGGTATAGCGAGCAGTACTTC. The full variable domain, completed using reference TRBV28 and TRBJ2-7, is DVKVTQSSRYLVKRTGEKVFLECVQDMDHENMFWYRQDPGLGLRLIYFSYDVKMKEKGDIPEGYSVSREKKERFSLILESASTNQTSMYLCASTLGTGYSEQYFGPGTRLTVT.

This clonotype has a count of ten or more. CDR3 protein: CASSEGETGANVLTF. CDR3 DNA sequence: TGTGCCAGCAGTGAGGGGGAGACTGGGGCCAACGTCCTGACTTTC. V gene TRBV6-4 combines with J gene TRBJ2-6; D assignment may be TRBD1 or TRBD2 (5 bases each). Per germline, CDR1 MRHNA and CDR2 SNTAGT. V lost 3 bases and J 2 bases, leaving 8 bases between the germline ends. The CDR3 runs 15 residues.

This clonotype came up a few times. The genes are TRBV6-1 and TRBJ1-1; the D gene is possibly TRBD1 (5 bases). Trimming took 5 bases from V and 4 from J, leaving 20 bases between them. Germline assignment: CDR1 MNHNS and CDR2 SASEGT. The CDR3 contains 16 residues. This CDR3 reads CASSRIPGAGVTEAFF. As DNA, the CDR3 is TGTGCCAGCAGTAGAATTCCCGGGGCCGGGGTCACTGAAGCTTTCTTT.

This clonotype was detected ten times or more. The chain has TRBV6-1 and TRBJ1-2, with D possibly being TRBD1 (5 bases). The CDR3 loop spans 15 amino acids. Germline values: CDR1 MNHNS, CDR2 SASEGT. Trimming shortened V by 2 bases and J by 0 bases, and 10 bases separated the two germline ends. CDR3 nucleotide sequence: TGTGCCAGCAGTGAAATGGCAGGGACTAACTATGGCTACACCTTC. Amino acids: CASSEMAGTNYGYTF.

This clonotype was found many times. J is TRBJ1-1 and V is TRBV12-3 or TRBV12-4; the D is unclear. This CDR3 has 11 residues. The V and J ends lost 6 bases and 5 bases respectively, with 7 bases between them. CDR3 protein: CASSQQTEAFF. CDR3 bases: TGTGCCAGCAGCCAACAGACTGAAGCTTTCTTT.

The chain carries TRBV5-1 and TRBJ2-7; TRBD2 matches 13 bases. CDR1 and CDR2 from the germline V gene are SGHRS and YFSETQ. V trimming: 1 base; J trimming: 6 bases; junction bases outside the gene matches: 13. The CDR3 is made up of 18 amino acids. CDR3 region: CASSLTATGLAGVVEQYF. In DNA form, the CDR3 reads TGCGCCAGCAGCTTGACAGCAACCGGACTAGCGGGAGTCGTCGAGCAGTACTTC.